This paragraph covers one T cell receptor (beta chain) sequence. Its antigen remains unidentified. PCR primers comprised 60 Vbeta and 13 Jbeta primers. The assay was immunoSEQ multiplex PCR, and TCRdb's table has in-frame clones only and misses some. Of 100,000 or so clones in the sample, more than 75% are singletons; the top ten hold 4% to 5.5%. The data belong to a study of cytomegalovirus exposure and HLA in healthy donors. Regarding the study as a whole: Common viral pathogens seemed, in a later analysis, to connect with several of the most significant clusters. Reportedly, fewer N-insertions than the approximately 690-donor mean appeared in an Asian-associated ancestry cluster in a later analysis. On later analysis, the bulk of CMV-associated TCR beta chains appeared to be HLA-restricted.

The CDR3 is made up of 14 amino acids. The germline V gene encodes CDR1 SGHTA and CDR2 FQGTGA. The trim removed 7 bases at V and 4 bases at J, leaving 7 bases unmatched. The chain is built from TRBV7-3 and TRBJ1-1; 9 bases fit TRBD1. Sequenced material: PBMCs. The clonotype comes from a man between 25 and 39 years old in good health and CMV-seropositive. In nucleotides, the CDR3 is TGTGCCAGCACCTTCGGACAGGGGTCCACTGAAGCTTTCTTT. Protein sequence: CASTFGQGSTEAFF.